Following are 26 T cell receptor beta chains from one sample sequenced in a study of T cell responses to AZD1222 COVID-19 vaccine. Sequenced by immunoSEQ multiplex PCR; TCRdb stores in-frame clones only, minus some. The data show more than 150,000 clones, under 95% seen once. Sample: peripheral blood, taken on day 0 of AZD1222 vaccination. The receptor set was obtained from an adult in good health.

The chain employs TRBV24-1 and TRBJ2-3; TRBD1 matches 9 bases. Germline values: CDR1 KGHDR, CDR2 SFDVKD. V trimming: 3 bases; J trimming: 2 bases; junction bases outside the gene matches: 5. CDR3 length equals 16 residues. CDR3 protein: CATSDTGTGTTDTQYF. The DNA of the CDR3 is TGTGCCACCAGTGATACCGGGACAGGGACCACAGATACGCAGTATTTT.

This chain's CDR3 is CASSSGTSGDRETQYF. The DNA of the CDR3 is TGCGCCAGCAGCTCGGGGACTAGCGGTGATAGGGAGACCCAGTACTTC. The rearrangement uses TRBV5-1 and TRBJ2-5; 11 bases match TRBD2. The CDR3 spans 16 residues. Germline assignment: CDR1 SGHRS and CDR2 YFSETQ. V lost 3 bases and J lost 5; bases outside the gene matches: 9.

The V call is TRBV21-1, the J call TRBJ1-5; the table's TRBD1 call for D was not verified on the DNA. TRBV21-1 is described as a pseudogene. The CDR3 sequence is 15 residues long. This CDR3 reads CASSRTGLSNQPQHF. As DNA, the CDR3 is TGTGCCAGCAGTAGAACAGGTCTTAGCAATCAGCCCCAGCATTTT.

The chain is built from TRBV10-3 and TRBJ2-1; D may correspond to TRBD1 or TRBD2 (5 bases each). This CDR3 contains 16 residues. Germline V gene sequence: CDR1 ENHRY, CDR2 SYGVKD. Trimming stripped 6 bases from V and 3 bases from J, with 18 bases between. For the CDR3, the DNA is TGTGCCATCAGCCATGGGGGTATTGGGAGCTACAATGAGCAGTTCTTC. Its protein product is CAISHGGIGSYNEQFF.

The chain is built from TRBV5-1 and TRBJ2-1; 11 bases are a match to TRBD2. With V trimmed by 4 bases and J by 1 base, 10 bases remained unmatched. The germline V gene has CDR1 SGHRS and CDR2 YFSETQ. This CDR3 region has 18 residues. The CDR3 loop reads CASSPGLAAGGSYNEQFF. DNA for the CDR3: TGCGCCAGCAGCCCGGGACTAGCGGCCGGGGGGTCCTACAATGAGCAGTTCTTC.

The chain couples TRBV18 to TRBJ2-2; D is unresolved. The CDR3 covers 16 residues. Germline V lookup: CDR1 KGHSH, CDR2 LQKENI. V was shortened by 3 bases and J by 0 bases, with 11 bases between the two germline ends. As DNA, the CDR3 is TGTGCCAGCTCACCCTTATGGGCCCCGAACACCGGGGAGCTGTTTTTT. This encodes CASSPLWAPNTGELFF. The whole variable domain, filled in from reference TRBV18 and TRBJ2-2, reads NAGVMQNPRHLVRRRGQEARLRCSPMKGHSHVYWYRQLPEEGLKFMVYLQKENIIDESGMPKERFSAEFPKEGPSILRIQQVVRGDSAAYFCASSPLWAPNTGELFFGEGSRLTVL.

The gene calls are TRBV7-3 and TRBJ2-7; D possibly matches TRBD1 or TRBD2 (5 bases each). This CDR3 region has 13 residues. Germline values: CDR1 SGHTA, CDR2 FQGTGA. V was clipped by 5 bases and J by 6 bases, with 14 bases between them. This CDR3 is CASSPKGPLEQYF. The CDR3, as DNA: TGTGCCAGCAGCCCCAAGGGACCACTCGAGCAGTACTTC.

This clone was picked up one time. The chain employs TRBV30 and TRBJ2-7; D might be TRBD2 (6 bases). V lost 7 bases and J 3 bases, leaving 13 bases between the germline ends. CDR3 length equals 12 residues. Germline values: CDR1 GTSNPN, CDR2 SVGIG (reference sequence). CDR3 bases: TGTGCCTTCCGGGGGTATAACTACGAGCAGTACTTC. Residues: CAFRGYNYEQYF.

V is TRBV7-2 and J is TRBJ2-7; D may be TRBD1 (6 bases). Trimming stripped 3 bases from V and 5 bases from J, with 11 bases between. CDR3 length: 13 amino acids. CDR1 is SGHTA and CDR2 is FQGNSA in the germline V gene. The CDR3: CASSLRGKNEQYF. The CDR3 coding sequence is TGTGCCAGCAGCTTGAGGGGGAAGAACGAGCAGTACTTC. The whole variable domain, remainder taken from reference TRBV7-2 and TRBJ2-7, is GAGVSQSPSNKVTEKGKDVELRCDPISGHTALYWYRQSLGQGLEFLIYFQGNSAPDKSGLPSDRFSAERTGGSVSTLTIQRTQQEDSAVYLCASSLRGKNEQYFGPGTRLTVT.

The CDR3 sequence: CASRHPGQGAGEQYF. The DNA of the CDR3 is TGTGCCAGCAGGCATCCGGGACAGGGGGCTGGCGAGCAGTACTTC. The V call is TRBV6-6, the J call TRBJ2-7; 12 nucleotides agree with TRBD1. Per the germline V gene, CDR1 is MNHNY and CDR2 is SVGAGI (reference sequence). The CDR3 extends over 15 amino acids. Germline trimming cut 6 bases from V and 6 bases from J; bases unmatched to any gene: 9.

The V call is TRBV6-2 or TRBV6-3, the J call TRBJ1-2; no clear D gene. V was pared by 5 bases and J by 4 bases, with 5 bases between. Germline assignment: CDR1 MNHEY and CDR2 SVGEGT. The CDR3 extends over 11 amino acids. CDR3 protein: CASSQTYGYTF. The CDR3 DNA follows: TGTGCCAGCAGTCAGACCTATGGCTACACCTTC.

This chain uses TRBV28 with TRBJ1-2; 9 nucleotides line up with TRBD1. This CDR3 has 14 amino acids. Germline CDR1 and CDR2: MDHEN and SYDVKM. V dropped 4 bases and J dropped 4; count of bases not matched to a gene: 4. The CDR3 region is CASSSGTGPYGYTF. CDR3 DNA sequence: TGTGCCAGCAGTTCCGGGACAGGGCCCTATGGCTACACCTTC.

This clone turned up a few times. The chain employs TRBV11-2 and TRBJ2-1, with TRBD2 matching over 12 bases. V lost 0 bases, J lost 7 bases, and 1 base stayed unmatched. The germline V gene has CDR1 SGHAT and CDR2 FQNNGV. The CDR3 length is 15 residues. CDR3 region: CASSLDGTSGNEQFF. The CDR3 coding sequence is TGTGCCAGCAGCTTAGATGGGACTAGCGGGAATGAGCAGTTCTTC.

This rearrangement joins TRBV6-5 to TRBJ1-4, with 7 bases fitting TRBD1. The germline V gene encodes CDR1 MNHEY and CDR2 SVGAGI. The CDR3 spans 14 residues. V was pared by 6 bases and J by 8 bases, with 9 bases of the junction left unmatched. Here the CDR3 DNA reads TGTGCCAGCAGGGAGAGGGGGCTTTCGGAAAAACTGTTTTTT. It codes for CASRERGLSEKLFF.

This clone was seen once. The rearrangement joins TRBV6-5 to TRBJ1-1; D is ambiguous. CDR1 and CDR2 (germline): MNHEY, SVGAGI. The CDR3 is 13 amino acids. Between the trimmed V and J ends, which lost 2 bases and 1 base, there was a span of 5 bases. The CDR3 nucleotides are TGTGCCAGCAGTTACCAAGAGAACACTGAAGCTTTCTTT. This translates into CASSYQENTEAFF.

CDR3 in DNA: TGTGCCAGCAGTCCAGCGGGGGCGGGGGACGGTGAAAAACTGTTTTTT. It specifies CASSPAGAGDGEKLFF. The V and J genes are TRBV28 and TRBJ1-4; tentative D call: TRBD1 (6 bases). Trimming removed 5 bases from V and 7 bases from J, with 20 bases in between. This CDR3 region has 16 residues. Per germline, CDR1 MDHEN and CDR2 SYDVKM.

This clone showed up just once. V usage is TRBV10-2 and J usage is TRBJ1-2; tentative D call: TRBD1 (6 bases). V shed 2 bases and J shed 8 bases, with 12 bases lying between them. Germline V gene sequence: CDR1 WSHSY, CDR2 SAAADI. The CDR3 is 13 residues long. CDR3 DNA sequence: TGCGCCAGCAGTGAGAACAGGGAATACGGCTACACCTTC. Amino acid sequence: CASSENREYGYTF.

This clone has a handful of counts. The chain joins TRBV5-4 to TRBJ1-6, with D maybe TRBD1 (5 bases). This CDR3 is 14 amino acids long. Between the trimmed V and J ends, which lost 3 bases and 10 bases, there was a span of 14 bases. Per germline, CDR1 SGHNT and CDR2 YYREEE (reference sequence). CDR3 sequence: CASSSRDVGSPLHF. The CDR3 DNA reads TGTGCCAGCAGCTCTAGGGACGTTGGGTCACCCCTCCACTTT. The full variable domain, completed using reference TRBV5-4 and TRBJ1-6, is ETGVTQSPTHLIKTRGQQVTLRCSSQSGHNTVSWYQQALGQGPQFIFQYYREEENGRGNFPPRFSGLQFPNYSSELNVNALELDDSALYLCASSSRDVGSPLHFGNGTRLTVT.

A few counts support this clone. The rearrangement links TRBV5-1 to TRBJ1-5, with D unclear. Trimming cost V 4 bases and J 6 bases, with 17 bases left between them. The length of the CDR3 is 15 residues. Germline assignment: CDR1 SGHRS and CDR2 YFSETQ. The CDR3 protein is CASSPKGGSGQPQHF. The CDR3 coding sequence is TGCGCCAGCAGCCCGAAAGGAGGCTCCGGTCAGCCCCAGCATTTT. Filled out from reference TRBV5-1 and TRBJ1-5, the complete variable domain reads KAGVTQTPRYLIKTRGQQVTLSCSPISGHRSVSWYQQTPGQGLQFLFEYFSETQRNKGNFPGRFSGRQFSNSRSEMNVSTLELGDSALYLCASSPKGGSGQPQHFGDGTRLSIL.

This chain uses TRBV28 with TRBJ2-7, with TRBD2 matching over 7 bases. The CDR3 is 15 amino acids. Germline trimming cut 3 bases from V and 2 bases from J; bases unmatched to any gene: 7. CDR1 is MDHEN, CDR2 SYDVKM, per germline. CDR3 amino acids: CASSFRRETTYEQYF. The CDR3 DNA is TGTGCCAGCAGTTTTCGGCGGGAGACGACCTACGAGCAGTACTTC.

The gene calls are TRBV15 and TRBJ2-1, with 7 positions matching TRBD2. CDR3 length equals 17 residues. Per germline, CDR1 LNHNV and CDR2 YYDKDF (reference sequence). With V trimmed by 2 bases and J by 6 bases, 13 bases remained unmatched. CDR3 sequence: CATSRIPLTSAGNEQFF. The CDR3 DNA reads TGTGCCACCAGCAGAATACCACTCACTAGCGCGGGCAATGAGCAGTTCTTC.

This chain joins TRBV7-2 and TRBJ2-3; 12 nucleotides match TRBD2. The CDR3 is 19 residues long. Trimming removed 0 bases from V and 2 bases from J; junction bases left unmatched: 9. The germline V gene has CDR1 SGHTA and CDR2 FQGNSA. In DNA form, the CDR3 reads TGTGCCAGCAGCTTAGCTGTGCTAGCGGGAGGGCCGGTCACAGATACGCAGTATTTT. This encodes CASSLAVLAGGPVTDTQYF. Looking up the rest from reference TRBV7-2 and TRBJ2-3 gives the full variable domain: GAGVSQSPSNKVTEKGKDVELRCDPISGHTALYWYRQSLGQGLEFLIYFQGNSAPDKSGLPSDRFSAERTGGSVSTLTIQRTQQEDSAVYLCASSLAVLAGGPVTDTQYFGPGTRLTVL.

The chain uses TRBV9 and TRBJ2-1; a weak D match, TRBD1 (6 bases). Germline lookup yields CDR1 SGDLS and CDR2 YYNGEE. The length of the CDR3 is 14 residues. Trimming took 3 bases from V and 6 from J, leaving 13 bases between them. CDR3: CASSAINRANEQFF. For the CDR3, the DNA is TGTGCCAGCAGCGCGATTAACAGGGCCAATGAGCAGTTCTTC.

The chain employs TRBV10-3 and TRBJ1-5; 7 nucleotides agree with TRBD1. Germline values: CDR1 ENHRY, CDR2 SYGVKD. The trim removed 3 bases at V and 11 bases at J, leaving 10 bases unmatched. The CDR3 has 14 amino acids. The CDR3 nucleotides are TGTGCCATCAGTGAAACACAGGGGTCCCTGGCCCAGCATTTT. This codes for CAISETQGSLAQHF.

This clone was recorded once. The germline gene is not matched at one end of the junction; a read error may be the cause. The rearrangement joins TRBV19 to TRBJ2-1, with D possibly TRBD2 on 5 matching bases. From germline, CDR1 is LNHDA and CDR2 SQIVND (reference sequence). This CDR3 spans 14 amino acids. The CDR3 sequence is CASSIDRSGPQQIF. For the CDR3, the DNA is TGTGCCAGTAGTATAGATCGAAGCGGACCCCAACAAATCTTC.

This chain joins TRBV19 and TRBJ1-1; the match to TRBD1 covers 7 bases. CDR3 size: 13 residues. V dropped 9 bases and J dropped 5; count of bases not matched to a gene: 9. Germline assignment: CDR1 LNHDA and CDR2 SQIVND (reference sequence). CDR3 protein: CASLGQWGTEAFF. The CDR3 nucleotides read TGTGCCAGCCTGGGACAGTGGGGGACTGAAGCTTTCTTT.